The present T cell receptor delta chain was sequenced within a study of gamma-delta chains in newborns, infants, children. Study context: Innate gammadelta T cells reportedly expand polyclonally right after birth, driven by microbial exposure, per the title.

This clone appeared a few times. TCRdb re-called the reads via CATT. The table records about 6,100 delta-chain clones, 1.9% of them present only once. The CDR3 runs 18 residues. V shed 0 bases and J 0 bases; nucleotides not matched to a gene: 4. The germline V gene has CDR1 GEAIGNYY and CDR2 EKD. The sequence was collected from a child who was a newborn, infant or young child, either healthy, febrile or measles-vaccinated (not recorded which). The V and J genes are TRDV2 and TRDJ3; the match to TRDD3 covers 7 bases. Sequencing was done on a sample of blood. CDR3 nucleotides: TGTGCCTGTGACACCTGGGGGAGCCGCTCCTGGGACACCCGACAGATGTTTTTC. Residues: CACDTWGSRSWDTRQMFF.